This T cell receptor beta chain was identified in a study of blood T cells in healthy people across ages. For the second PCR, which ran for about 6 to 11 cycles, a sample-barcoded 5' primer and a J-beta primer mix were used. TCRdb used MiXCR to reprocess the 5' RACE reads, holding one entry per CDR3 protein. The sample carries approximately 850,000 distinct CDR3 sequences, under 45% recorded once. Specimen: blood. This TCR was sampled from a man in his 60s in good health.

CDR3: CATSVRGSYNEQFF. Here the CDR3 DNA reads TGTGCCACCAGCGTGCGGGGGTCATACAATGAGCAGTTCTTC. The chain is built from TRBV15 and TRBJ2-1, with 7 bases matching TRBD2. CDR1 LNHNV and CDR2 YYDKDF come from the germline V gene (reference sequence). V trimming: 5 bases; J trimming: 4 bases; junction bases outside the gene matches: 5. This CDR3 is 14 amino acids long. Full variable domain (outside the CDR3, taken from reference TRBV15 and TRBJ2-1): DAMVIQNPRYQVTQFGKPVTLSCSQTLNHNVMYWYQQKSSQAPKLLFHYYDKDFNNEADTPDNFQSRRPNTSFCFLDIRSPGLGDTAMYLCATSVRGSYNEQFFGPGTRLTVL.